Each of the 15 T cell receptor beta chains below was sequenced from the same sample in a study of T-cell reconstitution after alpha-beta-depleted transplantation in children. For TCRbeta, the library was prepared with unique molecular identifiers. MiXCR, applied by TCRdb to the PCR reads, yields one record per CDR3 protein. The sample carries 80,000 or so distinct CDR3 sequences, over 12% recorded once. This specimen was PBMCs, mostly from graft donor cells, taken 180 days after TCRalphabeta/CD19-depleted stem cell transplant. The receptors originated from a male patient aged 2 to 9 who had a stem cell transplant for acute lymphoblastic leukemia, so the T cells may come from the graft donor.

The genes are TRBV4-3 and TRBJ2-1; the D is unclear. Germline CDR1 reads LGHNA; CDR2 reads YSLEER. This CDR3 has 14 amino acids. V was cut by 1 base and J by 9 bases, with 13 bases left in between. The CDR3 DNA is TGCGCCAGCAGCCAAGGGGTAGTGCTCGGTGAGCAGTTCTTC. This translates into CASSQGVVLGEQFF.

The table lists this clonotype with many counts. The chain is built from TRBV20-1 and TRBJ2-7; D is uncertain. Trimming stripped 3 bases from V and 3 bases from J, with 6 bases between. Germline CDR1 and CDR2: DFQATT and SNEGSKA (reference sequence). The CDR3 sequence is 11 residues long. CDR3 DNA: TGCAGTGCTAGGGTTCTCTACGAGCAGTACTTC. It is translated as CSARVLYEQYF.

The chain couples TRBV7-2 to TRBJ2-2, with D possibly being TRBD1 (5 bases). The V gene's germline CDR1 is SGHTA and CDR2 FQGNSA. V was pared by 2 bases and J by 4 bases, with 11 bases between. This CDR3 is built from 15 residues. The CDR3 DNA sequence: TGTGCCAGCAGCTTAAACCCAGGGATCACCGGGGAGCTGTTTTTT. Amino acids: CASSLNPGITGELFF.

The V gene is TRBV10-1, the J gene TRBJ2-5; the D gene is possibly TRBD1 (6 bases). The CDR3 extends over 13 amino acids. Trimming removed 8 bases at V and 4 bases at J, with 14 bases between. Looked up from germline, CDR1 is WNHNN and CDR2 is SYGVQD (reference sequence). CDR3 residues: CASAQGLGETQYF. CDR3 DNA sequence: TGCGCCAGCGCCCAGGGGCTGGGAGAGACCCAGTACTTC.

V usage is TRBV7-9 and J usage is TRBJ2-7; D remains unclear. The CDR3 loop spans 15 amino acids. V shed 6 bases and J shed 5 bases, with 20 bases lying between them. Germline-derived CDR1 and CDR2 are SEHNR and FQNEAQ (reference sequence). CDR3 sequence reads: CASSKDMGVRNEQYF. The CDR3 DNA reads TGTGCCAGCAGTAAAGACATGGGCGTTCGTAACGAGCAGTACTTC.

The chain carries TRBV9 and TRBJ2-1, with D maybe TRBD2 (6 bases). Trimming removed 4 bases at V and 0 bases at J, with 11 bases between. Germline V gene sequence: CDR1 SGDLS, CDR2 YYNGEE. This CDR3 contains 15 residues. Here the CDR3 reads CASSFGGSSYNEQFF. Here the CDR3 DNA reads TGTGCCAGCAGCTTTGGGGGGAGCTCCTACAATGAGCAGTTCTTC. Full variable domain (outside the CDR3, taken from reference TRBV9 and TRBJ2-1): DSGVTQTPKHLITATGQRVTLRCSPRSGDLSVYWYQQSLDQGLQFLIQYYNGEERAKGNILERFSAQQFPDLHSELNLSSLELGDSALYFCASSFGGSSYNEQFFGPGTRLTVL.

The chain links TRBV9 to TRBJ2-2, with a weak D call TRBD2 (7 bases). Trimming stripped 0 bases from V and 2 bases from J, with 11 bases between. The CDR3 runs 16 residues. Germline CDR1 reads SGDLS; CDR2 reads YYNGEE. CDR3 loop: CASSVARGGNTGELFF. The DNA of the CDR3 is TGTGCCAGCAGCGTAGCGAGGGGGGGAAACACCGGGGAGCTGTTTTTT.

The table lists this clonotype with many counts. CDR3 nucleotides: TGTGCCAGCAGTCCCGGTCAAGTCACTGAAGCTTTCTTT. Its protein product is CASSPGQVTEAFF. The rearrangement uses TRBV6-1 and TRBJ1-1, with D unresolved. Germline V gene sequence: CDR1 MNHNS, CDR2 SASEGT. This CDR3 comprises 13 residues. The ends were cut back, 5 bases at V and 4 bases at J, with 11 bases in the middle.

The CDR3 loop is CASMVLAKNIQYF. CDR3 bases: TGTGCCAGCATGGTCCTGGCCAAAAACATTCAGTACTTC. V usage is TRBV27 and J usage is TRBJ2-4; D not resolved. CDR3 length: 13 amino acids. V was cut by 7 bases and J by 1 base, with 8 bases left in between. Germline V CDR1 and CDR2: MNHEY, SMNVEV (reference sequence).

The chain is built from TRBV28 and TRBJ2-3; 11 bases are a match to TRBD2. The length of the CDR3 is 15 residues. In germline, CDR1 is MDHEN, CDR2 SYDVKM. The V segment lost 2 bases and the J segment 4 bases; nucleotides outside the gene matches: 2. DNA for the CDR3: TGTGCCAGCAGTTTAGGGACTAGCGGTGCAGATACGCAGTATTTT. Translation gives CASSLGTSGADTQYF.

This clonotype has just a few counts. The chain employs TRBV4-3 and TRBJ1-4; tentative D call: TRBD1 (5 bases). Germline CDR1 LGHNA, CDR2 YSLEER. The V gene lost 0 bases and the J gene lost 6 bases, with 11 bases spanning the gap. The CDR3 covers 15 residues. CDR3 residues: CASSQEGQGHEKLFF. The CDR3 DNA sequence: TGCGCCAGCAGCCAAGAGGGGCAGGGCCATGAAAAACTGTTTTTT.

The V gene is TRBV20-1, the J gene TRBJ2-7, with 11 bases that match TRBD2. Unmatched junction bases numbered 13, after V lost 5 bases and J lost 7 bases. Germline CDR1 and CDR2: DFQATT and SNEGSKA (reference sequence). This CDR3 is 15 amino acids long. The CDR3 region has the DNA TGCAGTGCTCTGGCTAGCGGGGGGCTCGGGGGTGAGCAGTACTTC. Protein sequence: CSALASGGLGGEQYF.

CDR3 amino acids: CASRGGVKQFF. The CDR3, as DNA: TGTGCCAGCAGGGGTGGGGTTAAGCAGTTCTTC. This chain links TRBV6-1 with TRBJ2-1; D unresolved. CDR1 and CDR2 (germline): MNHNS, SASEGT. The CDR3 totals 11 residues. The ends were cut back, 6 bases at V and 11 bases at J, with 11 bases in the middle.

This clonotype was observed a handful of times. The V and J genes are TRBV10-2 and TRBJ1-3, with no clear D. Trimming removed 8 bases from V and 0 bases from J, with 14 bases in between. Germline loops: CDR1 WSHSY, CDR2 SAAADI. This CDR3 spans 15 amino acids. The CDR3 DNA follows: TGCGCCAGCTGGGCGGGCCGATTCTCTGGAAACACCATATATTTT. This gives the protein CASWAGRFSGNTIYF.

This clonotype showed up just a few times. J is TRBJ2-1 and V is TRBV4-2; D is tentatively TRBD1 or TRBD2 (5 bases each). The CDR3 sequence is 15 residues long. From germline, CDR1 is LGHNA and CDR2 YNFKEQ. Trimming took off 1 base at V and 9 bases at J, with 16 bases between the two ends. The CDR3 coding sequence is TGTGCCAGCAGCCAAGCGGTCATTCGGGGCGTTGAGCAGTTCTTC. Protein product: CASSQAVIRGVEQFF.